The source of this TCR beta chain is a study of T cells of healthy individuals. TCRdb itself ran the 5' RACE reads through MiXCR, one entry per CDR3 protein. The sample lists fewer than 90,000 distinct CDR3 sequences, 5% occurring once. The germline gives CDR1 SGHRS, CDR2 YFSETQ. V dropped 1 base and J dropped 4; count of bases not matched to a gene: 8. The CDR3 sequence is 16 residues long. This clonotype has a count of ten or more. V and J are TRBV5-1 and TRBJ2-1; 7 bases are a match to TRBD2. This TCR derives from a female donor in good health. Here the CDR3 reads CASSLTSAFTYNEQFF. The CDR3 DNA is TGCGCCAGCAGCTTGACTAGCGCCTTTACATACAATGAGCAGTTCTTC.